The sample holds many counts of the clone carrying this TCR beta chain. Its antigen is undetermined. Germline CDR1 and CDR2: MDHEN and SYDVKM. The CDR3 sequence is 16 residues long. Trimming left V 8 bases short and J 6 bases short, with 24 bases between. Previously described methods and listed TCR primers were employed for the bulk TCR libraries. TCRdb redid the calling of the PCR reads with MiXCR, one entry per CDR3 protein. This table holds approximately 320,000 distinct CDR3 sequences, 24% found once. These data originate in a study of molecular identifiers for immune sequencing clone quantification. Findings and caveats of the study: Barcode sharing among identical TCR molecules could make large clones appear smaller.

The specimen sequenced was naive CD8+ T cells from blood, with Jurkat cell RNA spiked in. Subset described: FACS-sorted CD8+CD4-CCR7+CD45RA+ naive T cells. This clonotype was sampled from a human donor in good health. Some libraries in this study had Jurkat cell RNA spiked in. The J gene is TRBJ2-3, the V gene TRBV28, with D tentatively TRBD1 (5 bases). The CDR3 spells CASLQDQGSFVDTQYF. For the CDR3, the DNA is TGTGCCAGCCTCCAAGACCAGGGATCGTTCGTTGATACGCAGTATTTT.